This T cell receptor beta chain was retrieved from a study of OX40 agonist ivuxolimab in advanced cancers. About the study: Patients' therapy was ivuxolimab, an antibody that acts as an agonist of OX40 (CD134).

Clones were read by immunoSEQ multiplex PCR, and TCRdb kept only the in-frame ones, dropping some. The table lists fewer than 90,000 clones, approximately 90% of them singletons, with roughly 7.3% in the top ten. The sample consisted of CD4+ or CD8+ T cells sorted from blood, taken in a trial of the OX40 agonist ivuxolimab. This sequence was found in an adult with an advanced solid tumor such as melanoma, head and neck, liver or kidney cancer.

As DNA, the CDR3 is TGTGCCAGTAGTATAGTGTGGACTAGTTTAAATGAGCAGTTCTTC. It encodes CASSIVWTSLNEQFF. V gene TRBV19 combines with J gene TRBJ2-1; TRBD2 matches at 7 bases. Germline CDR1 is LNHDA and CDR2 is SQIVND (reference sequence). Trimming at V came to 1 base and at J to 7 bases, leaving 7 bases not matched to a gene. CDR3 length: 15 residues.